The clone carrying this T cell receptor (beta chain) was seen many times. The antigen is undetermined. Individual cDNA molecules received unique molecular identifiers during library preparation. TCRdb fed the 5' RACE reads into MiXCR, producing one record per CDR3 protein. Of approximately 23,000 distinct CDR3 sequences detected, about 4.8% appear once; the ten largest clones hold 5.6%. Germline V gene sequence: CDR1 MNHEY, CDR2 SMNVEV (reference sequence). With V trimmed by 4 bases and J by 4 bases, 3 bases remained unmatched. CDR3 size: 13 residues. The sample comes from a study of early T cells in non-severe SARS-CoV-2 infection. Study-wide background: Sequenced material consisted of bulk RNA (from unsorted whole blood), and chains were unpaired. Study findings and constraints: Comparison of clonotypes with VDJdb favored anti-spike CD8 responses while missing private and CD4 specificities.

The TCR comes from an adult who was a healthcare worker with PCR-confirmed SARS-CoV-2 infection or an uninfected control (not recorded which). J is TRBJ2-7 and V is TRBV27; 8 bases align to TRBD2. Input material: whole blood. The CDR3 spells CASSSGGPYEQYF. CDR3 nucleotide sequence: TGTGCCAGCAGTTCGGGAGGGCCGTACGAGCAGTACTTC.